Reported below is one T cell receptor beta chain. Its cognate antigen is unknown. Germline CDR1 reads MDHEN; CDR2 reads SYDVKM. This CDR3 region has 13 residues. Cryopreserved PBMC numbered roughly 1-10 million per sample before DNA extraction. This sample is part of a study of long-term antiretroviral therapy in people with HIV. Study background: The earliest samples came from an era when ART typically awaited falling CD4 counts.

Sequencing used immunoSEQ v3.0 at survey level. Roughly 40,000-55,000 T-cell genomes per sample were the sequencing target. Measured with immunoSEQ multiplex PCR; TCRdb has only the in-frame clones, and not every one. The sample contains 22,000 or so clones, around four fifths of which appear only once. Findings and limits, study-wide: Narrower CDR3 length ranges marked HIV repertoires relative to controls.

This material consisted of unsorted PBMCs, taken approximately 6.2 years after starting antiretroviral therapy. The genes are TRBV28 and TRBJ2-5; D possibly uses TRBD1 or TRBD2 (5 bases each). The J call may not be correct, given that the DNA end is closer to TRBJ2-7. This receptor was taken from a man younger than 40 with HIV. The chain's CDR3 is CASRGRDHYEQYF. For the CDR3, the DNA is TGTGCCAGCCGGGGCAGGGATCACTACGAGCAGTACTTC.